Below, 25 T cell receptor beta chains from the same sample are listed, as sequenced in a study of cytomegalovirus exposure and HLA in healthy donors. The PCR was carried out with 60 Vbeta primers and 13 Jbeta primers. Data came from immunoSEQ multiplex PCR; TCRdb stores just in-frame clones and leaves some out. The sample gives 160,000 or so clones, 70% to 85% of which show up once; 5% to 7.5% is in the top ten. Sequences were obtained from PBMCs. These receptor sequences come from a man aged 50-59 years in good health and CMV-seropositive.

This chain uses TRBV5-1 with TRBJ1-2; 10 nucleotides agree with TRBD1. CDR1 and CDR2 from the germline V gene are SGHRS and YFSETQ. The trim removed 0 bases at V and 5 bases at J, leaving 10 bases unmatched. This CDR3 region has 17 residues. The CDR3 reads CASSLAKGDRGPYGYTF. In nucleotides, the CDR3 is TGCGCCAGCAGCTTGGCCAAAGGGGACAGGGGCCCTTATGGCTACACCTTC.

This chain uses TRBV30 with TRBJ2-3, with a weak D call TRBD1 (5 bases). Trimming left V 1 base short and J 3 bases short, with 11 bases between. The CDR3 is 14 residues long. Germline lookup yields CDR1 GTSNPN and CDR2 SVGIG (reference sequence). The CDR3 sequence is CAWSAGAETDTQYF. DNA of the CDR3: TGTGCCTGGAGTGCTGGGGCGGAGACAGATACGCAGTATTTT.

CDR3 sequence (DNA): TGTGCCAGTAGCGGGAGTACCACCGGGGAGCTGTTTTTT. Translation: CASSGSTTGELFF. V usage is TRBV19 and J usage is TRBJ2-2; weak D call: TRBD2 (6 bases). V lost 6 bases and J 4 bases, leaving 9 bases between the germline ends. CDR1 LNHDA and CDR2 SQIVND come from the germline V gene (reference sequence). CDR3 size: 13 residues.

The CDR3 sequence is CASSPRRFANVLTF. The CDR3 DNA reads as TGTGCCAGCAGCCCTAGGCGGTTTGCCAACGTCCTGACTTTC. This rearrangement joins TRBV5-6 to TRBJ2-6; D uncertain. The CDR3 consists of 14 residues. The germline gives CDR1 SGHDT, CDR2 YYEEEE. Trimming cost V 4 bases and J 7 bases, with 12 bases left between them.

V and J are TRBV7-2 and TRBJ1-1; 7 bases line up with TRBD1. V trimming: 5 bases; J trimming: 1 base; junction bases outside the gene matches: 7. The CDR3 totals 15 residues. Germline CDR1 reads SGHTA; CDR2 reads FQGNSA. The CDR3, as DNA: TGTGCCAGCAGCCCTCAAAGGACAGGGAACACTGAAGCTTTCTTT. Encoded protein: CASSPQRTGNTEAFF.

The CDR3 sequence is CASSLGPSAASSYNEQFF. In DNA, the CDR3 is TGCGCCAGCAGCTTGGGTCCGTCTGCGGCCAGCTCCTACAATGAGCAGTTCTTC. The rearrangement joins TRBV5-1 to TRBJ2-1; D remains unclear. Germline CDR1 reads SGHRS; CDR2 reads YFSETQ. Trimming removed 0 bases at V and 0 bases at J, with 16 bases between. This CDR3 contains 18 residues.

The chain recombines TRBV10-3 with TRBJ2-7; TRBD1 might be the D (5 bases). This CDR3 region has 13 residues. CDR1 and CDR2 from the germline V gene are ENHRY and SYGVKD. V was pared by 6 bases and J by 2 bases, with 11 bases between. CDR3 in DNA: TGTGCCATCAGCTACGACAGAACCTACGAGCAGTACGTC. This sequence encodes CAISYDRTYEQYV.

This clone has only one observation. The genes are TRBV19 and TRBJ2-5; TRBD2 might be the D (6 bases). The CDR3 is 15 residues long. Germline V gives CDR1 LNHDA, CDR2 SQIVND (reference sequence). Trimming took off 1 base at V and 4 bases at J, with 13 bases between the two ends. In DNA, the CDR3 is TGTGCCAGTAGTATAGTCGCAGGGCGGGGAGAGACCCAGTACTTC. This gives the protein CASSIVAGRGETQYF.

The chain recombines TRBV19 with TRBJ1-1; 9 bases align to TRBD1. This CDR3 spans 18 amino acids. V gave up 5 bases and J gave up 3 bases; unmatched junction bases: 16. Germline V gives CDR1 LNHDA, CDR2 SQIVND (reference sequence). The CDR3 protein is CASSVGRQGGLTDTEAFF. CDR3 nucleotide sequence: TGTGCCAGTAGTGTAGGGAGACAGGGGGGCCTAACTGACACTGAAGCTTTCTTT.

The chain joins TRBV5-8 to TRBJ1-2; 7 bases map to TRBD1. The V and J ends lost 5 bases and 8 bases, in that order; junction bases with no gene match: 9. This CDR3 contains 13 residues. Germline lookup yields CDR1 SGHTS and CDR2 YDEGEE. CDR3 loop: CASRFDRVVGYTF. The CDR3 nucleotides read TGTGCCAGCAGATTTGACAGGGTTGTCGGCTACACCTTC.

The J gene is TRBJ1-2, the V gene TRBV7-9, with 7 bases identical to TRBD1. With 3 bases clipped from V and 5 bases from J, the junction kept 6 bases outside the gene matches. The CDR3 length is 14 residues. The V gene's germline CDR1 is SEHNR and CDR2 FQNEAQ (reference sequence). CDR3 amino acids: CASSFRDSLYGYTF. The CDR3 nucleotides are TGTGCCAGCAGCTTCCGGGACAGTCTATATGGCTACACCTTC.

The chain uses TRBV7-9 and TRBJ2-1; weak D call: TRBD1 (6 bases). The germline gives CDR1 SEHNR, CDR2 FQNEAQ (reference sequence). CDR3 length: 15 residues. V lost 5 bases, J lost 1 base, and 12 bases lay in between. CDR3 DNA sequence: TGTGCCAGCAGCCTGAGGACAGATTCCTACAATGAGCAGTTCTTC. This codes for CASSLRTDSYNEQFF.

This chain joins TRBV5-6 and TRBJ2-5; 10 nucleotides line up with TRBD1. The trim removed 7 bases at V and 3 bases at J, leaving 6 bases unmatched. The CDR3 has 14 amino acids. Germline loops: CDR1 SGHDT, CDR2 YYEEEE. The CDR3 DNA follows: TGTGCCAGCGGGGGACAGGGGTATGAAGAGACCCAGTACTTC. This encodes CASGGQGYEETQYF.

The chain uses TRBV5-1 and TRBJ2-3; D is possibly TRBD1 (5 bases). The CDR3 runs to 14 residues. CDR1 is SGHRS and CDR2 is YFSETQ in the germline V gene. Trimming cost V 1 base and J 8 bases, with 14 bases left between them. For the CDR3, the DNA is TGCGCCAGCAGCTTGAGAAGCGACCAGGGTACGCAGTATTTT. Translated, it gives CASSLRSDQGTQYF.

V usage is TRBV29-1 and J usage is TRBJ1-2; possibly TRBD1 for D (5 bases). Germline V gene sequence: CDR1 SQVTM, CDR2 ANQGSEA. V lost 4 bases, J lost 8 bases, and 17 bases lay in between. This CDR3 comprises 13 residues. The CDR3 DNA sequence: TGCAGCGTTGTGTTTAGTGGTAGGGGAGGCTACACCTTC. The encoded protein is CSVVFSGRGGYTF.

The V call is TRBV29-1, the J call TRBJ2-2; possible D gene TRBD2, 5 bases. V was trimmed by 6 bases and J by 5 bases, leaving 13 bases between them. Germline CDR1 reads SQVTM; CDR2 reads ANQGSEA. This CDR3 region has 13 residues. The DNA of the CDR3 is TGCAGCGTCCGAGAGGGATTTACCGGGGAGCTGTTTTTT. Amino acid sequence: CSVREGFTGELFF.

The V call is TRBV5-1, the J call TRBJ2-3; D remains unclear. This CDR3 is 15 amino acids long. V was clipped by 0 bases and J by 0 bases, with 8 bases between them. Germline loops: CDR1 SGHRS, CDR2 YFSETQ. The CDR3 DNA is TGCGCCAGCAGCTTGGAGGCGCGGAGCACAGATACGCAGTATTTT. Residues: CASSLEARSTDTQYF.

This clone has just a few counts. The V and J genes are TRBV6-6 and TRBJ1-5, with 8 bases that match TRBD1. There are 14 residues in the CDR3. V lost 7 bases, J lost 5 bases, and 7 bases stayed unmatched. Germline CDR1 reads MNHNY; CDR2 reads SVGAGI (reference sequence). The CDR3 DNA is TGTGCCAGCACCCCCCGACAGGGGCATCAGCCCCAGCATTTT. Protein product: CASTPRQGHQPQHF.

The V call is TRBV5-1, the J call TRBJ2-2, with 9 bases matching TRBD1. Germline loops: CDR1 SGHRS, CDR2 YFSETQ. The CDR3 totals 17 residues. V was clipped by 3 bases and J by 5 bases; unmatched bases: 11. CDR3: CASSSTSDRGGTGELFF. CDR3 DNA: TGCGCCAGCAGCTCAACCTCCGACAGGGGGGGGACCGGGGAGCTGTTTTTT.

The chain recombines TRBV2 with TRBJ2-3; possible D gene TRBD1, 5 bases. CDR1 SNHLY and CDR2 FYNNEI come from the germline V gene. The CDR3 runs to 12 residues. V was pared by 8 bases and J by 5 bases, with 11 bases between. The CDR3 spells CASGAGLDTQYF. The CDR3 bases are TGTGCCAGCGGGGCAGGGCTAGATACGCAGTATTTT.

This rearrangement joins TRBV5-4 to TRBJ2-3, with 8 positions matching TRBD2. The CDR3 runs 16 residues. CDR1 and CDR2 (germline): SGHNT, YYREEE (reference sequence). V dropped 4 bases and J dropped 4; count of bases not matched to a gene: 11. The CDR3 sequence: CASSRPGSGGADTQYF. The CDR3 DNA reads TGTGCCAGCAGCCGACCTGGCAGCGGGGGTGCAGATACGCAGTATTTT. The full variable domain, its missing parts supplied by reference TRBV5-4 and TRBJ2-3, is ETGVTQSPTHLIKTRGQQVTLRCSSQSGHNTVSWYQQALGQGPQFIFQYYREEENGRGNFPPRFSGLQFPNYSSELNVNALELDDSALYLCASSRPGSGGADTQYFGPGTRLTVL.

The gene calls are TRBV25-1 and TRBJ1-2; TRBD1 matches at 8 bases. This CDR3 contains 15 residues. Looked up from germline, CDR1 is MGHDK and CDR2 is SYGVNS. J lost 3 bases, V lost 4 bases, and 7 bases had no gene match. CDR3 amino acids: CASSVGQGMDYGYTF. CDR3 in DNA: TGTGCCAGCAGTGTTGGACAGGGAATGGACTATGGCTACACCTTC.

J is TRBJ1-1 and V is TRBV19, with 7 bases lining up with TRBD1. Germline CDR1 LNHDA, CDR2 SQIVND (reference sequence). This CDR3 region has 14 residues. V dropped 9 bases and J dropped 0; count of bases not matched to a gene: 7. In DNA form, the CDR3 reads TGTGCCAGCAAGACAGGGACCATGAACACTGAAGCTTTCTTT. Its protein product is CASKTGTMNTEAFF.

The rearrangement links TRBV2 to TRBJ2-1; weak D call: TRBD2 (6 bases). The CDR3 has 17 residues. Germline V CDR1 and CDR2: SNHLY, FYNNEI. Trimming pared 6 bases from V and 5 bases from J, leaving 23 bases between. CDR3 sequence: CASRRDGPPGVNNEQFF. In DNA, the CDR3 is TGTGCCAGCAGGCGGGACGGCCCTCCCGGTGTCAACAATGAGCAGTTCTTC. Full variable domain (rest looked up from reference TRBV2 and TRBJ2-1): EPEVTQTPSHQVTQMGQEVILRCVPISNHLYFYWYRQILGQKVEFLVSFYNNEISEKSEIFDDQFSVERPDGSNFTLKIRSTKLEDSAMYFCASRRDGPPGVNNEQFFGPGTRLTVL.

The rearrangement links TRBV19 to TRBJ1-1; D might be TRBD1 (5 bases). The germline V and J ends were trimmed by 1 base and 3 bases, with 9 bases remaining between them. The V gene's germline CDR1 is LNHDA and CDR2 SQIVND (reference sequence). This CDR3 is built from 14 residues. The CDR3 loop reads CASSIAGSDTEAFF. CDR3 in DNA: TGTGCCAGTAGTATAGCAGGGTCGGACACTGAAGCTTTCTTT.